This TCR beta chain was recovered during a study of blood T cell repertoires in COVID-19. Study as a whole: Acute and convalescent COVID-19 specimens originated in the United States, Italy and Spain.

V was shortened by 5 bases and J by 5 bases, with 15 bases between the two germline ends. Germline V gene lookup returns CDR1 MDHEN and CDR2 SYDVKM. There are 14 residues in the CDR3. Original analysis: Amplification of reference gene primers provided the estimated nucleated cell counts. This table comes from immunoSEQ multiplex PCR, and its TCRdb copy is limited to in-frame clones, with some not included. V, J and clone size are taken as reported in that table, and D and trimming were inferred from the DNA itself. The data contain 150,000 to 200,000 clones, approximately 85% of them singletons. Sequencing was performed on peripheral blood. The chain is built from TRBV28 and TRBJ2-5; tentative D call: TRBD1 (6 bases). This clonotype was obtained from a man aged 60-69 years with acute or convalescent COVID-19. In DNA form, the CDR3 reads TGTGCCAGCAGTCGCAACAGGGATTCCGAGACCCAGTACTTC. Translating gives CASSRNRDSETQYF.